Listed below are T cell receptor beta chains from one sample, sequenced in a study of PD-L1 blockade in urothelial cancer. Some clones are missing from TCRdb's copy, which holds only in-frame ones; the method was immunoSEQ multiplex PCR. The sample includes around 45,000 clones, more than 75% of them seen just once. The sample here was PBMCs, taken around atezolizumab (anti-PD-L1) treatment. The receptors were sampled from a woman aged 55 to 70 with urothelial cancer. CDR3s include the opening cysteine and the closing phenylalanine or tryptophan. Clone size is shown for a subset of rows, as once, few, many or a class of expanded clone.

V: TRBV2
size: -
CDR3: CASSEGIPRGGNTEAFF

V: TRBV6-6
size: -
CDR3: CASSWDRNNSPLHF

V: TRBV15
size: -
CDR3: CATSRDRQGSSPLHF

V: TRBV4-3
size: few
CDR3: CASSQFTGTIRSGELFF

V: TRBV5-1
size: -
CDR3: CASSLAEETQYF

V: TRBV2
size: -
CDR3: CASMAETEGNEQFF

V: TRBV28
size: -
CDR3: CASTSGRDTQYF

V: TRBV29-1
size: -
CDR3: CSVVGSIGQGATGELFF

V: TRBV19
size: few
CDR3: CASSRDSYTEAFF

V: TRBV6-1
size: -
CDR3: CASSGQGASNYGYTF

V: TRBV19
size: -
CDR3: CASGREGNTGNTIYF

V: TRBV7-2
size: few
CDR3: CASSFTGNTEAFF

V: TRBV4-3
size: once
CDR3: CASSQMMVAGGGELFF

V: TRBV28
size: -
CDR3: CASSPPATGFEQYF

V: TRBV12-5
size: -
CDR3: CASGTGTSGLTCTDTQYF

V: TRBV6-5
size: -
CDR3: CASSELAGNTGELFF

V: TRBV5-1
size: -
CDR3: CASFTGGRSGETQYF

V: TRBV6-5
size: -
CDR3: CASSYSDRPSYEQYF

V: TRBV7-2
size: few
CDR3: CASSPGLAGGGYEQYF

V: TRBV15
size: -
CDR3: CATSRDPPGAPTNEQFF

V: TRBV2
size: -
CDR3: CASGRQVGEQYF

V: TRBV5-5
size: -
CDR3: CASSLAGEGYGYTF

V: TRBV7-9
size: -
CDR3: CASSLWDRDRDGGYTF

V: TRBV10-1
size: -
CDR3: CASSDPPSLQQYF

V: TRBV9
size: -
CDR3: CASSVIWDRGPSGSASTDTQYF

V: TRBV5-1
size: -
CDR3: CASSLDPAGVTDTQYF

V: TRBV7-2
size: -
CDR3: CASRSLGQGNTEAFF

V: TRBV7-3
size: -
CDR3: CASSSVPSGSQETQYF

V: TRBV11-3
size: -
CDR3: CASSAGMNTEAFF

V: TRBV7-3
size: -
CDR3: CASSFGTSGGTDTQYF

V: TRBV4-1
size: -
CDR3: CASSQVAGPGNTIYF

V: TRBV7-2
size: -
CDR3: CASSLGLGESSYNEQFF

V: TRBV18
size: -
CDR3: CASSPGPYNEQFF